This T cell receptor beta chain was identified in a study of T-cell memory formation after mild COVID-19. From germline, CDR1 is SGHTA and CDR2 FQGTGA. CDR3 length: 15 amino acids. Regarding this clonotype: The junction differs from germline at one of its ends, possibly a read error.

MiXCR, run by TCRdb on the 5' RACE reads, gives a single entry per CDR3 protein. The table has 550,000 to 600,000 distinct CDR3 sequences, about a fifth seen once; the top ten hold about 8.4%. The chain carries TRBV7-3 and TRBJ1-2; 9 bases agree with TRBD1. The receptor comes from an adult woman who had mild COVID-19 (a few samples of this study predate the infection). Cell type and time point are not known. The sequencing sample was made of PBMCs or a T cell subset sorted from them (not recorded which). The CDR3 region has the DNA TGTGACAGCAGCCTTGGACAGGGGCCCTCCTATGGCTACACCTTC. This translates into CDSSLGQGPSYGYTF.